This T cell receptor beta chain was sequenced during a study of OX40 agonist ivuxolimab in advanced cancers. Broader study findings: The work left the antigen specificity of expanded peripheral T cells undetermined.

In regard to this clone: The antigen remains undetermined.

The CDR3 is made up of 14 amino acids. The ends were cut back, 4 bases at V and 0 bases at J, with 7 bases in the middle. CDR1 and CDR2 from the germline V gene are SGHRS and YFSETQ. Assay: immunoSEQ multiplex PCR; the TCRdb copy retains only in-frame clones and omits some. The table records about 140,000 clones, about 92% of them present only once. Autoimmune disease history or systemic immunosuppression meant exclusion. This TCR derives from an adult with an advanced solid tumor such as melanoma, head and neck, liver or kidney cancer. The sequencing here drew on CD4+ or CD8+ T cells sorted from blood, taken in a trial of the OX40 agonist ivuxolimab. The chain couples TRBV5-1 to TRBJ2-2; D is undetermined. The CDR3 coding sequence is TGCGCCAGCAGCCCAGACACGAACACCGGGGAGCTGTTTTTT. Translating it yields CASSPDTNTGELFF.